The clone carrying this T cell receptor (beta chain) was seen a few times. The entry originates in a study of T cell changes during pregnancy in multiple sclerosis. TCRdb's copy holds only in-frame clones and misses some; the assay was immunoSEQ multiplex PCR. The table includes about 27,000 clones, 88% detected once. This CDR3 is built from 14 residues. Germline CDR1 is MNHNS and CDR2 is SASEGT. The V end lost 8 bases, the J end lost 5 bases, and 18 bases lay between the germline ends. J is TRBJ2-5 and V is TRBV6-1; D is undetermined. Sequenced material: CD8+ T cells from peripheral blood mononuclear cells, taken in the second trimester of pregnancy. The receptor comes from a female donor with multiple sclerosis, enrolled in a pregnancy study. The CDR3 DNA reads as TGTGCCAGCTTGCCCTTAGCCCTTATCGAGACCCAGTACTTC. This translates into CASLPLALIETQYF.